This T cell receptor beta chain was documented in a study of beta chain features in type 1 diabetes (dated by TCRdb to the late 2010s). A note on the overall study: Mean age, gender distribution, total cell number and subset yield were not different between patients and healthy donors. A total of 107,917,701 sorted cells were examined across all samples, and a strong correlation was observed between cell number per subset and RNA yield. The study compared the TCRB repertoires of sorted circulating CD4+ T cell subsets in recently diagnosed type 1 diabetes patients with those in matched healthy donors. Naive and central memory subsets were obtained from all 30 or so donors, but regulatory and stem cell-like memory subsets were isolated from only 8 patients and roughly eight healthy donors. Findings and caveats that apply to the study as a whole: PCR might favor shorter templates, but patient and control samples were amplified and corrected together, so any skew would affect both groups equally. Because the HLA sub-analyses included only small numbers of individuals, any influence of HLA type on TCRB rearrangement was left unresolved. Naive, central memory and regulatory TCRB repertoires appeared to be more alike among patients than among healthy donors. Sequencing cDNA rather than genomic DNA could over-represent highly expressing activated cells, although activation and CD3 levels did not differ between groups. In all four CD4+ subsets, TCRB CDR3 length was moderately but significantly shorter in type 1 diabetes patients. Patients with type 1 diabetes made fewer insertions and deleted more nucleotides at VDJ recombination sites, implying thymic rearrangement abnormalities.

This clone was recorded a few times. Its specific antigen is unknown. No base qualities exist here, and no much larger clone lies one base off it. Each donor gave one peripheral blood draw, averaging roughly 0.11 L, which was collected into heparinised tubes. A BD FACSAria II was used to sort naive, central memory, regulatory and stem cell-like memory CD4+ T cells with a panel that included CD45RO, CCR7, CD25, CD127, CD95 and CD27. A purity above 98% was achieved for all sorted populations. PBMCs were separated immediately by Lymphoprep density gradient centrifugation and were stained directly, without being cultured. So that batch effects would be minimized, each experiment stained and sorted samples in pairs, pairing one healthy donor with one patient. Taken from cysteine to phenylalanine, the CDR3 has 14 residues. Only the CDR3 part of the read is kept: 42 bases, read in frame from the first base. The junction carries 10 bases between V and J, which are trimmed by 3 bases and 7 bases respectively. CDR1 and CDR2 are read off the germline V gene (reference sequence) as MNHEY and SMNVEV.

The High Capacity cDNA Reverse Transcription Kit was used to reverse transcribe all of the isolated RNA, meaning that expressed TCRB transcripts were what got sequenced. Naive, central memory and regulatory T cell samples underwent deep immunoSEQ sequencing, averaging around 4 million total reads per sample. Sorted cells were lysed in RLT buffer, and RNA was extracted using DNase-treated RNeasy Micro or Mini kits according to cell number. Each cell subset was processed separately to prevent cross-contamination, with patient and healthy donor samples processed together. The immunoSEQ multiplex PCR was used to amplify TCRB sequences from cDNA, yielding 87-bp fragments that span the CDR3 region. The amplicons were sequenced using the Illumina HiSeq platform. Turning to the authors' computational methods: PCR bias was corrected computationally using synthetic template baselines, and reads within Hamming distance 2 were collapsed, with unmergeable singletons discarded. Reads were aligned to IMGT to assign V, D and J genes, CDR3 length, and insertions or deletions at six rearrangement sites. Within each subset, clonotype counts were normalized to sorted cell number, and only after that were true diversity and Gini coefficients computed with the tcR R package. The overlap coefficient, calculated on TCRB nucleotide sequences, was used to measure repertoire sharing. Out-of-frame TCRB sequences from naive cells were analyzed as a proxy for the pre-selection repertoire. TCRdb re-hosts the immuneACCESS table, in-frame sequences only. Its copies lack some clones; in the studies checked, an unresolved V gene accounts for under half of them, and the cause for the rest is not known. The DNA was the basis for D and trimming; V, J and clone size are from that table. The table for this sample lists more than 250,000 clones; roughly 20% of them were counted only once. The ten largest clones represent roughly 0.028% of the sample.

Sequencing was performed on naive CD4+ T cells from blood. The sample's cell subset or site label is to be understood as: true naive CD4+ T cells. The chain is assembled from TRBV27 and TRBJ1-6; the D gene lacks a confident call. The receptor's source is a woman aged 40-49 years with type 1 diabetes. CDR3 region: CASSLRHPNSPLHF. The DNA reads TGTGCCAGCAGTTTGAGGCACCCGAATTCACCCCTCCACTTT.